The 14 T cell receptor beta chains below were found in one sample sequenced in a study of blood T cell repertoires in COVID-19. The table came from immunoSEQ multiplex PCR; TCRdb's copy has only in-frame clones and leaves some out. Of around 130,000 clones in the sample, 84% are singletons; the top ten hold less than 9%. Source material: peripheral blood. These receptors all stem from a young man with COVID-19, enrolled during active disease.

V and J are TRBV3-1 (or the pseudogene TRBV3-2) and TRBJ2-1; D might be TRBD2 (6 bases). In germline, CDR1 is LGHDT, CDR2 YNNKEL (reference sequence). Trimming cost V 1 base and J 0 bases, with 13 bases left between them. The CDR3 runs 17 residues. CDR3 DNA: TGTGCCAGCAGCCAAGGACTGTTGCGGGGCTCCTACAATGAGCAGTTCTTC. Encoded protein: CASSQGLLRGSYNEQFF.

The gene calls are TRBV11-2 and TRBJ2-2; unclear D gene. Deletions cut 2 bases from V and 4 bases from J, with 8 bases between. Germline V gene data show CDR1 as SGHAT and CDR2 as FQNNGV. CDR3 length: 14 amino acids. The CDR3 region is CASSLSRPTGELFF. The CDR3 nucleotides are TGTGCCAGCAGCTTATCCAGGCCCACCGGGGAGCTGTTTTTT. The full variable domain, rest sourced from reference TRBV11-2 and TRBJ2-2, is EAGVAQSPRYKIIEKRQSVAFWCNPISGHATLYWYQQILGQGPKLLIQFQNNGVVDDSQLPKDRFSAERLKGVDSTLKIQPAKLEDSAVYLCASSLSRPTGELFFGEGSRLTVL.

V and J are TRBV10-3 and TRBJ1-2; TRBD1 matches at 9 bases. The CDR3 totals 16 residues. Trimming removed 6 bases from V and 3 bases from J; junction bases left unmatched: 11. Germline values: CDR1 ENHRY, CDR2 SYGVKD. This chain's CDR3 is CAIRREDRGGYYGYTF. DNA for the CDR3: TGTGCCATCAGACGAGAAGACAGGGGGGGATACTATGGCTACACCTTC.

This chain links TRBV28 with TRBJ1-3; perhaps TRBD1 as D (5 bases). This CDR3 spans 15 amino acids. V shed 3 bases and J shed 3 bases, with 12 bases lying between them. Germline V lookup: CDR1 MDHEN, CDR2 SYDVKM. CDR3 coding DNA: TGTGCCAGCAGTTTCGCAGGGTTGGATGGAAACACCATATATTTT. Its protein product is CASSFAGLDGNTIYF.

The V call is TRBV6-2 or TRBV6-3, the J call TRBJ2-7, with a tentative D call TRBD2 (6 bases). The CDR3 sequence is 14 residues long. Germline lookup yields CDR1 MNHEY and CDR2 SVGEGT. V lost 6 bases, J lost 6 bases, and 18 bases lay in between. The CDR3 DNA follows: TGTGCCAGCAGCTCTAGCGAGAACCCCTCCGAGCAGTACTTC. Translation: CASSSSENPSEQYF.

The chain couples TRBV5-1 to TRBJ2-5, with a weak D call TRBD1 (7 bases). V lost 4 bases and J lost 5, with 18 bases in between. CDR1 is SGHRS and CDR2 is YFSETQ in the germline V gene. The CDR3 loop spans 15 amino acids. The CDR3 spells CASSAGQHLYETQYF. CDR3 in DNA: TGCGCCAGCAGCGCGGGACAGCACTTATACGAGACCCAGTACTTC.

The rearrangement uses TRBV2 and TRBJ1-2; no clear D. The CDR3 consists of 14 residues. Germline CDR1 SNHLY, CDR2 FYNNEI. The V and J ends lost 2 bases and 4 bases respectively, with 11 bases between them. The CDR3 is CASSEPPGSYGYTF. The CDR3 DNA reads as TGTGCCAGCAGTGAACCCCCAGGTTCCTATGGCTACACCTTC.

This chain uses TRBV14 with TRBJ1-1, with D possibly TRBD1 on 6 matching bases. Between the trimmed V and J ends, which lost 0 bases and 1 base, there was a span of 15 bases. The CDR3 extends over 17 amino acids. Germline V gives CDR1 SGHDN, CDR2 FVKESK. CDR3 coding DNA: TGTGCCAGCAGCCAAGATAGGGGGTTTGTATGGAACACTGAAGCTTTCTTT. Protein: CASSQDRGFVWNTEAFF.

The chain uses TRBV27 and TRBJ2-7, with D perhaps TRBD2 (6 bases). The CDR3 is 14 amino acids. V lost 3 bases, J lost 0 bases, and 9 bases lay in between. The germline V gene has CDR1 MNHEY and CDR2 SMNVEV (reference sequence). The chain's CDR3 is CASSLVGGSYEQYF. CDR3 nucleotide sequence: TGTGCCAGCAGTTTGGTGGGGGGCTCCTACGAGCAGTACTTC.

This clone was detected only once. CDR3 residues: CASSSEEGAAYEQYF. For the CDR3, the DNA is TGTGCCAGCAGCTCCGAGGAGGGCGCGGCCTACGAGCAGTACTTC. The chain joins TRBV7-9 to TRBJ2-7; perhaps TRBD2 as D (6 bases). In germline, CDR1 is SEHNR, CDR2 FQNEAQ (reference sequence). Trimming stripped 4 bases from V and 2 bases from J, with 15 bases between. This CDR3 is built from 15 residues.

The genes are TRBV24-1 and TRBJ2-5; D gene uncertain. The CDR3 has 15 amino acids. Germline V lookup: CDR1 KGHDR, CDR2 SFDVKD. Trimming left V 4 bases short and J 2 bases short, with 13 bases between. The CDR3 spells CATSDPRHRQETQYF. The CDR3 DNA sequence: TGTGCCACCAGTGACCCACGACATCGACAAGAGACCCAGTACTTC.

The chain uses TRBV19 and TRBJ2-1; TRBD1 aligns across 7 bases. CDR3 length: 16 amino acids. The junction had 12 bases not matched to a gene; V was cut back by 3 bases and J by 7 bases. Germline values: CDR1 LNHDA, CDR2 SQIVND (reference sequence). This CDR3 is CASSIQGRGSWNEQFF. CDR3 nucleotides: TGTGCCAGTAGTATTCAGGGCAGGGGGAGCTGGAATGAGCAGTTCTTC. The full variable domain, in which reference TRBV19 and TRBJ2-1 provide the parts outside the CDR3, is DGGITQSPKYLFRKEGQNVTLSCEQNLNHDAMYWYRQDPGQGLRLIYYSQIVNDFQKGDIAEGYSVSREKKESFPLTVTSAQKNPTAFYLCASSIQGRGSWNEQFFGPGTRLTVL.

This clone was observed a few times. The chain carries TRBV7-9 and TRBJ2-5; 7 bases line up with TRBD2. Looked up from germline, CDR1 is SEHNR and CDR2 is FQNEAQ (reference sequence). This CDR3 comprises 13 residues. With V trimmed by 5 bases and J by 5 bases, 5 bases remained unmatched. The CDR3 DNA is TGTGCCAGCAGCCTCTTACTAGCGGAGACCCAGTACTTC. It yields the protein CASSLLLAETQYF.

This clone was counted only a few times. The CDR3 bases are TGTGCCAGCAGCTTAGAGGTTCGATGGGGCGATGAGCAGTTCTTC. Translated: CASSLEVRWGDEQFF. V is TRBV11-2 and J is TRBJ2-1, with D possibly matching TRBD1 (5 bases). Trimming took 0 bases from V and 8 from J, leaving 14 bases between them. CDR1 and CDR2 from the germline V gene are SGHAT and FQNNGV. This CDR3 is built from 15 residues.